Sequencing of this TCR beta chain was carried out in a study of shared clonotypes between healthy human individuals. The study's findings and limits: Non-shared clonotypes showed lower generation probabilities than clonotypes common to all four donors. The study found approximately 5% of naive CD4 clonotypes shared across a few donors.

Clones were sequenced by immunoSEQ multiplex PCR, and TCRdb holds only the in-frame ones, with some missing. The sample lists about 2,500,000 clones; approximately 94% were seen once. Notes on this clone: No antigen is known for it.

Specimen: naive CD4+ T cells sorted from blood. Subset of the sample: CD45RA+ positively selected. This clonotype was sampled from a man aged 18 to 29 in good health.

CDR3 sequence: CASSPGWGEQFF. As DNA, the CDR3 is TGTGCCAGCAGTCCAGGATGGGGTGAGCAGTTCTTC. The chain uses TRBV28 and TRBJ2-1; no definite D call. CDR1 is MDHEN and CDR2 is SYDVKM in the germline V gene. The CDR3 contains 12 residues. V was shortened by 5 bases and J by 9 bases, with 11 bases between the two germline ends.